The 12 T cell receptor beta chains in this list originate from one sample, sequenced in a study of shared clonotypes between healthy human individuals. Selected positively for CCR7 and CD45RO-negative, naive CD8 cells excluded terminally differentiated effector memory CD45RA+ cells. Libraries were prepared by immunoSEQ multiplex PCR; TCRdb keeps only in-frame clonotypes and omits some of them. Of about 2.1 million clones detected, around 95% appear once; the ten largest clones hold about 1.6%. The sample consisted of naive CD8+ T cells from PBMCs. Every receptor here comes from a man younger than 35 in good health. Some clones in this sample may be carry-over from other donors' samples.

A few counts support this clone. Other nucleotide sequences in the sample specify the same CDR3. The CDR3 spells CASSPYNEQFF. CDR3 DNA sequence: TGTGCCAGCAGTCCTTACAATGAGCAGTTCTTC. V usage is TRBV28 and J usage is TRBJ2-1; D ambiguous. The V end was cut by 5 bases, the J end by 4 bases, with 3 bases between. The CDR3 loop spans 11 amino acids. The germline V gene encodes CDR1 MDHEN and CDR2 SYDVKM.

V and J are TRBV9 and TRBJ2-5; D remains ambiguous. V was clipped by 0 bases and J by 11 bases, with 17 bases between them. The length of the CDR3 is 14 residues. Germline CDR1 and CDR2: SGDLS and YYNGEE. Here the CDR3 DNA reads TGTGCCAGCAGCGTAGGGTCTTCGGCGCAGGAACAGTACTTC. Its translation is CASSVGSSAQEQYF.

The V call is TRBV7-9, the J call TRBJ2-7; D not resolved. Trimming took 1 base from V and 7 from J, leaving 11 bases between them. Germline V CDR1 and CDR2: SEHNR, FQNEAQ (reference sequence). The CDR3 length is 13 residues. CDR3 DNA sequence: TGTGCCAGCAGCTTAGGTCCGAGCAGAGAGCAGTACTTC. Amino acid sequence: CASSLGPSREQYF.

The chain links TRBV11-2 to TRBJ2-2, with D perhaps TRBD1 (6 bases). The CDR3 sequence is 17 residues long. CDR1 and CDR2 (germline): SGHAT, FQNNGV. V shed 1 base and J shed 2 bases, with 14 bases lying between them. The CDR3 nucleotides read TGTGCCAGCAGCTTAGGTACAGGGACACCCAACACCGGGGAGCTGTTTTTT. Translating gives CASSLGTGTPNTGELFF.

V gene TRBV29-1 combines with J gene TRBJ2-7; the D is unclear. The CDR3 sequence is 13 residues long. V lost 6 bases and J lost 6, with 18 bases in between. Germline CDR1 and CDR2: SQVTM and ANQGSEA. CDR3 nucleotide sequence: TGCAGCGTCTCGGATGAGTGGTCGACCGAGCAGTACTTC. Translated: CSVSDEWSTEQYF.

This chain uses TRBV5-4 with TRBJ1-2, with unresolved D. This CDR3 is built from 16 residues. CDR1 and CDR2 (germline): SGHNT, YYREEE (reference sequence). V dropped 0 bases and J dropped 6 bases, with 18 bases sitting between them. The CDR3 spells CASSLDSHPYVDGYTF. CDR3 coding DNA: TGTGCCAGCAGCTTGGACAGCCACCCCTATGTAGATGGCTACACCTTC.

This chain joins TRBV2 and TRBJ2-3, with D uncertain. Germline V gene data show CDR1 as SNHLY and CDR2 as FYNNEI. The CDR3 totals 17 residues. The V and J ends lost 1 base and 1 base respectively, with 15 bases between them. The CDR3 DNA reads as TGTGCCAGCAGTGAAGAAATAAGAGTTTCCGGCACAGATACGCAGTATTTT. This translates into CASSEEIRVSGTDTQYF. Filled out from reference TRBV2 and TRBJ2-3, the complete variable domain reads EPEVTQTPSHQVTQMGQEVILRCVPISNHLYFYWYRQILGQKVEFLVSFYNNEISEKSEIFDDQFSVERPDGSNFTLKIRSTKLEDSAMYFCASSEEIRVSGTDTQYFGPGTRLTVL.

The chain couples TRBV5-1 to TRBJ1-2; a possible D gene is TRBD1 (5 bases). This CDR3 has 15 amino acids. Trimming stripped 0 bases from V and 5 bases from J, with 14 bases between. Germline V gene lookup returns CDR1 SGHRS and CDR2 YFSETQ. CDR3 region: CASSLDRQGGYGYTF. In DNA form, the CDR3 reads TGCGCCAGCAGCTTGGATCGGCAGGGTGGGTATGGCTACACCTTC. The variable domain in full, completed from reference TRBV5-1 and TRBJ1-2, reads KAGVTQTPRYLIKTRGQQVTLSCSPISGHRSVSWYQQTPGQGLQFLFEYFSETQRNKGNFPGRFSGRQFSNSRSEMNVSTLELGDSALYLCASSLDRQGGYGYTFGSGTRLTVV.

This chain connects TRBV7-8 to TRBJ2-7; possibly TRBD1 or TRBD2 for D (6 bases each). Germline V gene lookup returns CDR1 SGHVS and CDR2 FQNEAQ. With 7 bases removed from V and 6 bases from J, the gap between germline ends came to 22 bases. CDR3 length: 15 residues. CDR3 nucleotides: TGTGCCAGCACCTTGGCAGGGGCGCGGGGTCGCGAGCAGTACTTC. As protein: CASTLAGARGREQYF.

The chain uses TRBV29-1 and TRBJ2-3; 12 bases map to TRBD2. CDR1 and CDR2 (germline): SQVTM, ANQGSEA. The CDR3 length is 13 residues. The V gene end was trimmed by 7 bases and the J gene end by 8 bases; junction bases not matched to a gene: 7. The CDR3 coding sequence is TGCAGCGCTCTAGCGGGAGGGTTCCCTACGCAGTATTTT. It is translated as CSALAGGFPTQYF.

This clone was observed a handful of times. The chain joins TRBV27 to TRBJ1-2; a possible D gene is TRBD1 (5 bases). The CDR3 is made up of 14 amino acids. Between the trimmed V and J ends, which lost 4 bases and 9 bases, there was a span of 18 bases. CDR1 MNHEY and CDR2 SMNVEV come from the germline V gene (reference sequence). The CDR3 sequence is CASSWSTTDMRYTF. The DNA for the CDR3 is TGTGCCAGCAGTTGGTCAACCACGGACATGCGCTACACCTTC.

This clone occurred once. CDR3 sequence (DNA): TGTGCCAGCAGCGGCCGGGACAGGGGGCTGAACACTGAAGCTTTCTTT. It is translated as CASSGRDRGLNTEAFF. V usage is TRBV7-8 and J usage is TRBJ1-1; 12 bases are a match to TRBD1. The CDR3 loop spans 16 amino acids. Losses at the gene ends were 5 bases for V and 0 bases for J; bases not matched to a gene: 4. Germline CDR1 SGHVS, CDR2 FQNEAQ.